The 17 T cell receptor beta chains listed next were all sequenced from one sample in a study of OX40 agonist ivuxolimab in advanced cancers. Clones were read by immunoSEQ multiplex PCR, and TCRdb kept only the in-frame ones, dropping some. The data contain 60,000 to 75,000 clones, approximately 94% of them seen just once; the ten biggest clones take up roughly a fifth. The material sequenced was CD4+ or CD8+ T cells sorted from blood, taken in a trial of the OX40 agonist ivuxolimab. The receptors shown here come from an adult with an advanced solid tumor such as melanoma, head and neck, liver or kidney cancer.

This clone was picked up a small number of times. The rearrangement uses TRBV9 and TRBJ2-7; D may correspond to TRBD1 or TRBD2 (5 bases each). The CDR3 sequence is 14 residues long. V gave up 3 bases and J gave up 5 bases, with 15 bases separating them. CDR1 and CDR2 from the germline V gene are SGDLS and YYNGEE. The CDR3 DNA sequence: TGTGCCAGCAGCGCTTCCGGGACCACCGACGAGCAGTACTTC. As protein: CASSASGTTDEQYF.

The J gene is TRBJ2-5, the V gene TRBV15, with no clear D. The length of the CDR3 is 14 residues. Germline loops: CDR1 LNHNV, CDR2 YYDKDF (reference sequence). V was pared by 5 bases and J by 4 bases, with 14 bases between. CDR3 DNA: TGTGCCACCAGCTTGCTAAGGATGGCAGAGACCCAGTACTTC. Amino acids: CATSLLRMAETQYF.

The rearrangement uses TRBV19 and TRBJ2-7, with a tentative D call TRBD1 (5 bases). The CDR3 has 13 residues. From germline, CDR1 is LNHDA and CDR2 SQIVND (reference sequence). The V gene lost 8 bases and the J gene lost 0 bases, with 11 bases spanning the gap. CDR3 residues: CASGHRSSYEQYF. CDR3 coding DNA: TGTGCCAGTGGACACCGAAGCTCCTACGAGCAGTACTTC.

The genes are TRBV5-5 and TRBJ2-7; tentative D call: TRBD2 (6 bases). The germline gives CDR1 SGHKS, CDR2 YYEKEE (reference sequence). The CDR3 extends over 15 amino acids. The CDR3 nucleotides read TGTTCTTCAGCACAGCAGTACGGGGGAGTGAGGGAGCAGTACTTC. Amino acid sequence: CSSAQQYGGVREQYF.

The V and J genes are TRBV6-5 and TRBJ2-7, with TRBD2 as a possible D gene (7 bases). CDR1 and CDR2 (germline): MNHEY, SVGAGI. The V end lost 5 bases, the J end lost 0 bases, and 11 bases lay between the germline ends. The CDR3 consists of 14 residues. DNA for the CDR3: TGTGCCAGCAGTATAGGGGGGGACTCCTACGAGCAGTACTTC. Translation: CASSIGGDSYEQYF.

The chain employs TRBV6-5 and TRBJ2-7; 11 bases align to TRBD2. J was trimmed by 2 bases and V by 5 bases; bases with no gene match: 5. This CDR3 is built from 15 residues. From germline, CDR1 is MNHEY and CDR2 SVGAGI. CDR3 amino acids: CASSRISGRAYEQYF. CDR3 DNA sequence: TGTGCCAGCAGTCGAATTAGCGGGAGGGCCTACGAGCAGTACTTC.

This clone was recorded a few times. This chain connects TRBV9 to TRBJ1-1; D unresolved. The CDR3 runs 12 residues. Looked up from germline, CDR1 is SGDLS and CDR2 is YYNGEE. Trimming stripped 4 bases from V and 5 bases from J, with 9 bases between. The CDR3 DNA sequence: TGTGCCAGCAGCCCACCGGGGACTGAAGCTTTCTTT. This gives the protein CASSPPGTEAFF.

The V gene is TRBV7-9, the J gene TRBJ2-3, with 7 bases matching TRBD2. The germline V gene has CDR1 SEHNR and CDR2 FQNEAQ (reference sequence). This CDR3 has 15 residues. The V segment lost 5 bases and the J segment 4 bases; nucleotides outside the gene matches: 9. This CDR3 reads CASSVWEGPADTQYF. The CDR3 coding sequence is TGTGCCAGCAGCGTTTGGGAGGGCCCAGCAGATACGCAGTATTTT.

The sample holds one count of this clone. The rearrangement uses TRBV27 and TRBJ1-1, with TRBD1 matching 8 bases. The CDR3 runs to 15 residues. Germline V gene data show CDR1 as MNHEY and CDR2 as SMNVEV (reference sequence). After removal of 5 bases from V and 8 bases from J, the junction contained 13 bases not matched to a gene. CDR3 DNA: TGTGCCAGCAGTCCCCGGGGCAGGGGGCATATAGAAGCTTTCTTT. The encoded protein is CASSPRGRGHIEAFF.

This clone has only a few counts. This chain uses TRBV7-6 with TRBJ1-1; D ambiguous. Germline CDR1 SGHVS, CDR2 FNYEAQ. Trimming stripped 5 bases from V and 1 base from J, with 8 bases between. CDR3 length: 13 amino acids. The CDR3: CASSAFRNTEAFF. The CDR3 DNA sequence: TGTGCCAGCAGCGCGTTCAGGAACACTGAAGCTTTCTTT.

This sequence joins TRBV27 and TRBJ2-2; D unclear. Germline CDR1 reads MNHEY; CDR2 reads SMNVEV (reference sequence). The V end was cut by 5 bases, the J end by 1 base, with 5 bases between. The CDR3 covers 13 residues. CDR3 DNA sequence: TGTGCCAGCAGTACTCAGAACACCGGGGAGCTGTTTTTT. This encodes CASSTQNTGELFF.

V gene TRBV18 combines with J gene TRBJ2-4; the D gene is possibly TRBD1 (5 bases). The germline gives CDR1 KGHSH, CDR2 LQKENI. With 0 bases removed from V and 0 bases from J, the gap between germline ends came to 12 bases. CDR3 size: 17 residues. Here the CDR3 reads CASSPPAGPLAKNIQYF. In DNA, the CDR3 is TGTGCCAGCTCACCACCGGCAGGGCCTTTAGCCAAAAACATTCAGTACTTC.

The CDR3 spells CASSLGTSGYEQYF. CDR3 nucleotide sequence: TGTGCCAGCAGTTTAGGGACTAGCGGTTACGAGCAGTACTTC. The rearrangement uses TRBV27 and TRBJ2-7; 11 nucleotides align to TRBD2. V dropped 2 bases and J dropped 4; count of bases not matched to a gene: 1. There are 14 residues in the CDR3. Germline V gene data show CDR1 as MNHEY and CDR2 as SMNVEV (reference sequence).

This chain connects TRBV4-3 to TRBJ1-1; 7 bases are a match to TRBD1. The V gene's germline CDR1 is LGHNA and CDR2 YSLEER. The CDR3 has 15 amino acids. Trimming at V came to 4 bases and at J to 4 bases, leaving 9 bases not matched to a gene. The CDR3 DNA follows: TGCGCCAGCAGCCCGGAACCCACAGGGGCCACTGAAGCTTTCTTT. As protein: CASSPEPTGATEAFF.

On this clone itself: The junction departs from germline at one end; a sequencing error may be responsible. Other DNA sequences in this specimen translate into the identical CDR3. The chain carries TRBV4-2 and TRBJ1-2, with 8 bases identical to TRBD1. The CDR3 loop spans 15 amino acids. Germline lookup yields CDR1 LGHNA and CDR2 YNFKEQ. The CDR3 DNA reads TGTGCCAGCAGCCATCTTCCAGGGGGCGACTATGGTTACACCTTC. It encodes CASSHLPGGDYGYTF.

The gene calls are TRBV5-1 and TRBJ2-1; 8 bases fit TRBD1. V lost 3 bases, J lost 5 bases, and 4 bases stayed unmatched. Germline V gene data show CDR1 as SGHRS and CDR2 as YFSETQ. The length of the CDR3 is 14 residues. The CDR3 sequence is CASSYGQGDNEQFF. The CDR3 DNA is TGCGCCAGCAGCTACGGACAGGGAGACAATGAGCAGTTCTTC. The full variable domain, rest sourced from reference TRBV5-1 and TRBJ2-1, is KAGVTQTPRYLIKTRGQQVTLSCSPISGHRSVSWYQQTPGQGLQFLFEYFSETQRNKGNFPGRFSGRQFSNSRSEMNVSTLELGDSALYLCASSYGQGDNEQFFGPGTRLTVL.

The rearrangement joins TRBV19 to TRBJ1-3, with 7 bases aligning to TRBD1. Germline CDR1 LNHDA, CDR2 SQIVND (reference sequence). The CDR3 has 15 amino acids. Germline trimming cut 3 bases from V and 0 bases from J; bases unmatched to any gene: 2. The CDR3 DNA sequence: TGTGCCAGTAGTATGTACAGGGGCTCTGGAAACACCATATATTTT. Protein: CASSMYRGSGNTIYF.